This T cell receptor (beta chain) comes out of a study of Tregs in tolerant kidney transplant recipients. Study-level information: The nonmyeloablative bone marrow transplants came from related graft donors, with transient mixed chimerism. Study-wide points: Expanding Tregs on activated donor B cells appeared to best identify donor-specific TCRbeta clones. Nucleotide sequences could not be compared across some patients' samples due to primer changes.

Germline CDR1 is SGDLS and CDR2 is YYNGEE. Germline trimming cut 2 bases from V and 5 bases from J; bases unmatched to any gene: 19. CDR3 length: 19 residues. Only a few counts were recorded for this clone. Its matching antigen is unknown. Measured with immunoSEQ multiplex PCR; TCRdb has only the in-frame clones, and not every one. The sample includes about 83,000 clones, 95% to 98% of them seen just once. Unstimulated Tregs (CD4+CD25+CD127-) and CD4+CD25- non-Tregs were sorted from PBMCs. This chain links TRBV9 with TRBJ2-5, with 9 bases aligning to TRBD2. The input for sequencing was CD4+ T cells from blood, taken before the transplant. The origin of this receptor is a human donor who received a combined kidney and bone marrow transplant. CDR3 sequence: CASSVGPFGSGGLGETQYF. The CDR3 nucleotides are TGTGCCAGCAGCGTCGGCCCGTTTGGAAGCGGGGGGTTAGGGGAGACCCAGTACTTC.